Each of the 14 T cell receptor beta chains below was sequenced from the same sample in a study of T cells after yellow fever vaccination. TCRdb itself ran the 5' RACE reads through MiXCR, one entry per CDR3 protein. The table shows fewer than 400,000 distinct CDR3 sequences, with 6.2% occurring only once. The sequencing here drew on PBMCs, taken 5 days after the yellow fever booster vaccination. The receptors stem from a young man who received the YFV17D yellow fever vaccine.

This clonotype was observed at least ten times. V usage is TRBV7-9 and J usage is TRBJ2-5; D is undetermined. From germline, CDR1 is SEHNR and CDR2 FQNEAQ (reference sequence). Between the trimmed V and J ends, which lost 3 bases and 2 bases, there was a span of 10 bases. The CDR3 spans 14 residues. CDR3 sequence reads: CASSFLGIQETQYF. The CDR3 DNA follows: TGTGCCAGCAGCTTTCTCGGCATACAAGAGACCCAGTACTTC.

This clonotype was observed at least ten times. The V gene is TRBV12-3 or TRBV12-4, the J gene TRBJ2-2; 11 nucleotides line up with TRBD2. This CDR3 region has 14 residues. After removal of 7 bases from V and 4 bases from J, the junction contained 2 bases not matched to a gene. CDR3 DNA sequence: TGTGCCAGCACCCTAGCGGGAGGCACCGGGGAGCTGTTTTTT. This codes for CASTLAGGTGELFF.

This chain uses TRBV10-3 with TRBJ2-1, with 10 nucleotides matching TRBD2. Trimming cost V 10 bases and J 7 bases; bases outside gene matches: 13. In germline, CDR1 is ENHRY, CDR2 SYGVKD. The CDR3 length is 15 residues. The DNA for the CDR3 is TGTGCCACCTCGCACCAGCGGGAGGGCCGGAATGAGCAGTTCTTC. Translating it yields CATSHQREGRNEQFF.

This clonotype was found a few times. The V and J genes are TRBV4-3 and TRBJ2-1; tentative D call: TRBD2 (5 bases). V was pared by 1 base and J by 8 bases, with 12 bases between. This CDR3 comprises 14 residues. The germline V gene encodes CDR1 LGHNA and CDR2 YSLEER. CDR3 sequence: CASSQGAGRYEQFF. CDR3 DNA: TGCGCCAGCAGCCAAGGGGCGGGCCGGTATGAGCAGTTCTTC.

The V and J genes are TRBV12-3 or TRBV12-4 and TRBJ2-7, with 9 bases that match TRBD1. The CDR3 length is 12 residues. After removal of 8 bases from V and 2 bases from J, the junction contained 1 base not matched to a gene. The CDR3 here is CASGQGTYEQYF. CDR3 bases: TGTGCCAGCGGACAGGGGACCTACGAGCAGTACTTC.

This clonotype was observed a handful of times. J is TRBJ2-7 and V is TRBV6-5; D gene ambiguous. CDR1 MNHEY and CDR2 SVGAGI come from the germline V gene. V dropped 0 bases and J dropped 4 bases, with 7 bases sitting between them. This CDR3 is built from 13 residues. This chain's CDR3 is CASSYSDRYEQYF. For the CDR3, the DNA is TGTGCCAGCAGTTACTCGGATAGATACGAGCAGTACTTC.

This chain uses TRBV12-3 or TRBV12-4 with TRBJ2-2; D is unresolved. The CDR3 sequence is 13 residues long. V gave up 2 bases and J gave up 7 bases, with 8 bases separating them. The CDR3: CASSLWSDGELFF. CDR3 DNA sequence: TGTGCCAGCAGTTTATGGAGCGACGGGGAGCTGTTTTTT.

This clonotype was seen repeatedly, ten times or more. The chain links TRBV27 to TRBJ2-1; TRBD2 agrees at 13 bases. CDR1 MNHEY and CDR2 SMNVEV come from the germline V gene (reference sequence). The CDR3 consists of 15 residues. Germline trimming cut 6 bases from V and 8 bases from J; bases unmatched to any gene: 7. CDR3 coding DNA: TGTGCCAGCAGCCGCGGACTAGCGGGAGTCTATGAGCAGTTCTTC. It encodes CASSRGLAGVYEQFF.

The J gene is TRBJ2-2, the V gene TRBV29-1, with D unresolved. This CDR3 region has 12 residues. Trimming pared 5 bases from V and 3 bases from J, leaving 7 bases between. The germline gives CDR1 SQVTM, CDR2 ANQGSEA. CDR3 residues: CSVIQYTGELFF. The CDR3 region has the DNA TGCAGCGTTATACAGTACACCGGGGAGCTGTTTTTT.

The sample holds many counts of this clonotype. The V gene is TRBV20-1, the J gene TRBJ2-1; D gene uncertain. V shed 5 bases and J shed 9 bases, with 8 bases lying between them. CDR1 is DFQATT, CDR2 SNEGSKA, per germline (reference sequence). The CDR3 spans 10 residues. The CDR3, as DNA: TGCAGTGCTTATCTGGGTGAGCAGTTCTTC. Translating it yields CSAYLGEQFF.

This clonotype was picked up many times. V usage is TRBV10-3 and J usage is TRBJ2-7, with 9 bases lining up with TRBD1. Germline V gives CDR1 ENHRY, CDR2 SYGVKD. V was clipped by 6 bases and J by 6 bases; unmatched bases: 6. CDR3 length: 13 residues. DNA of the CDR3: TGTGCCATCAGCCGACAGGGGGATGCCGAGCAGTACTTC. Translating gives CAISRQGDAEQYF.

The chain is built from TRBV6-6 and TRBJ2-2; no clear D gene. CDR3 length equals 12 residues. Germline-derived CDR1 and CDR2 are MNHNY and SVGAGI (reference sequence). Trimming took 6 bases from V and 5 from J, leaving 7 bases between them. The CDR3 bases are TGTGCCAGCAGGCTAGAGACCGGGGAGCTGTTTTTT. This sequence encodes CASRLETGELFF.

This clonotype was seen a few times. The chain links TRBV20-1 to TRBJ2-5; D might be TRBD2 (5 bases). Per the germline V gene, CDR1 is DFQATT and CDR2 is SNEGSKA (reference sequence). CDR3 length: 12 residues. V gave up 8 bases and J gave up 1 base, with 11 bases separating them. The chain's CDR3 is CSPRRGQETQYF. Written as DNA, the CDR3 is TGCAGTCCCCGACGGGGCCAAGAGACCCAGTACTTC.

This clonotype was recorded many times. V is TRBV21-1 and J is TRBJ2-1; the D call in the table, TRBD1, was not verified against the DNA. TRBV21-1 is listed as a pseudogene. The CDR3 is 17 amino acids. CDR3 protein: CASSKSGTRTGYNEQFF. The DNA for the CDR3 is TGTGCCAGCAGCAAAAGTGGTACGCGGACGGGGTACAATGAGCAGTTCTTC.